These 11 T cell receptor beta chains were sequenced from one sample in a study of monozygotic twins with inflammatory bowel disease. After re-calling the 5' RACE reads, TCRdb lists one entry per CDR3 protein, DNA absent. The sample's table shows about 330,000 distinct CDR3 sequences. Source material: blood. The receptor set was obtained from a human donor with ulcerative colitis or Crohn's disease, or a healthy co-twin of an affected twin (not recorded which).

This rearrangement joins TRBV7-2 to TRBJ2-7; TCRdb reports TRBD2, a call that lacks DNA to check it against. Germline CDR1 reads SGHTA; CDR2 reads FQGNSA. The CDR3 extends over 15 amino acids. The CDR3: CASSFKAGGIYEQYF.

The CDR3 protein is CASRLAGAPYEQYF. The chain carries TRBV28 and TRBJ2-7. The germline V gene has CDR1 MDHEN and CDR2 SYDVKM. The CDR3 totals 14 residues.

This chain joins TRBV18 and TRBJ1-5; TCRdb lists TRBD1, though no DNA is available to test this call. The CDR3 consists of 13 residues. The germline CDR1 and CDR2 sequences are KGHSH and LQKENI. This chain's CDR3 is CASSPGTDQPQHF. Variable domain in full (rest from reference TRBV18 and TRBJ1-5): NAGVMQNPRHLVRRRGQEARLRCSPMKGHSHVYWYRQLPEEGLKFMVYLQKENIIDESGMPKERFSAEFPKEGPSILRIQQVVRGDSAAYFCASSPGTDQPQHFGDGTRLSIL.

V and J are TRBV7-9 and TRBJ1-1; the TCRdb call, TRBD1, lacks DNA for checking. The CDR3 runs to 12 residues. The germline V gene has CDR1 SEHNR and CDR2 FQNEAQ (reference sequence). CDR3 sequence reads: CAVGGVSTEAFF. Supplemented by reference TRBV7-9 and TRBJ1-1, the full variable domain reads DTGVSQNPRHKITKRGQNVTFRCDPISEHNRLYWYRQTLGQGPEFLTYFQNEAQLEKSRLLSDRFSAERPKGSFSTLEIQRTEQGDSAMYLCAVGGVSTEAFFGQGTRLTVV.

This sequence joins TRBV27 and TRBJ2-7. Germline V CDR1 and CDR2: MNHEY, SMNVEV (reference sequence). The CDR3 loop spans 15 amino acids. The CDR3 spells CASSLIMGRAYEQYF.

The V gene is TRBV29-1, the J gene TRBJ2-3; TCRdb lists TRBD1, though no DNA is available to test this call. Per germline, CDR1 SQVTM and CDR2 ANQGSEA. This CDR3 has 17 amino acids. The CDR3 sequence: CSVGGRQGLIRGDTQYF.

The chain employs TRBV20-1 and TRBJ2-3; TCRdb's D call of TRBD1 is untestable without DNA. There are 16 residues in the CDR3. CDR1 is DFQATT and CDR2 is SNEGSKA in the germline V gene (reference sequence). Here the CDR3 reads CSAGDPRGADPDTQYF.

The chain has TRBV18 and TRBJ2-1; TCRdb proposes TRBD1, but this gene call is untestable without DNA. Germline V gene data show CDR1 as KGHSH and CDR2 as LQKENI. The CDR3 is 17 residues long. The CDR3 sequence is CASSPVYVQGPYNEQFF.

The CDR3 loop is CASSQVDTDTQYF. The rearrangement uses TRBV4-2 and TRBJ2-3. This CDR3 contains 13 residues. CDR1 LGHNA and CDR2 YNFKEQ come from the germline V gene.

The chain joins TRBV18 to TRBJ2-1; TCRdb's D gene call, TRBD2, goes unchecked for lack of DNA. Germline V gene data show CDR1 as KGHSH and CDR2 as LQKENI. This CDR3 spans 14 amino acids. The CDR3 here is CASSPPRGYNEQFF.

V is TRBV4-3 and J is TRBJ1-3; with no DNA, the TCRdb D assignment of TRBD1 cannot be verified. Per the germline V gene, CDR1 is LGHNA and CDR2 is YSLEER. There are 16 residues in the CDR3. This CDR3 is CASSHLGQVSGNTIYF.